Each of the 24 T cell receptor beta chains below was sequenced from the same sample in a study of T cells in localized non-small cell lung cancer (dated by TCRdb to the early 2020s). Library method: the immunoSEQ multiplex PCR assay. TCRdb re-hosts the immuneACCESS table, in-frame sequences only. Its copies lack some clones; in the studies checked, an unresolved V gene accounts for under half of them, and the cause for the rest is not known. Within this sample are 21,000 or so clones, with around 90% of them counted one time only. The ten largest clones add up to 25% to 35% of the sample. Here the sequenced sample was peripheral blood mononuclear cells, taken before any cancer treatment. These receptors came from a male donor at least 60 years old with stage II lung adenocarcinoma.

The chain recombines TRBV28 with TRBJ2-1; maybe TRBD2 (6 bases). Germline V gene lookup returns CDR1 MDHEN and CDR2 SYDVKM. The CDR3 consists of 15 residues. Trimming shortened V by 6 bases and J by 8 bases, and 20 bases separated the two germline ends. The chain's CDR3 is CASSGYGRGKDEQFF. In DNA, the CDR3 is TGTGCCAGCAGCGGTTATGGCCGGGGGAAGGATGAGCAGTTCTTC.

V usage is TRBV7-2 and J usage is TRBJ1-1; maybe TRBD1 (5 bases). The V gene lost 4 bases and the J gene lost 5 bases, with 11 bases spanning the gap. The germline V gene encodes CDR1 SGHTA and CDR2 FQGNSA. The CDR3 extends over 13 amino acids. DNA for the CDR3: TGTGCCAGCAGCTCTCGCTGGGGGACTGAAGCTTTCTTT. It codes for CASSSRWGTEAFF.

The chain is built from TRBV7-3 and TRBJ2-3; D might be TRBD2 (6 bases). The CDR3 runs 15 residues. Germline V gives CDR1 SGHTA, CDR2 FQGTGA. Trimming removed 6 bases from V and 1 base from J, with 14 bases in between. CDR3 region: CASRKGRFGTDTQYF. CDR3 sequence (DNA): TGTGCCAGCAGGAAGGGGAGGTTCGGCACAGATACGCAGTATTTT.

The CDR3 sequence is CASRALASEQFF. DNA of the CDR3: TGTGCCAGCAGGGCGCTGGCATCTGAGCAGTTCTTC. The chain carries TRBV25-1 and TRBJ2-1; D gene uncertain. The CDR3 length is 12 residues. V lost 6 bases to trimming and J lost 9 bases, with 12 bases between them. Germline values: CDR1 MGHDK, CDR2 SYGVNS.

V is TRBV19 and J is TRBJ2-3; 10 bases match TRBD2. V was clipped by 6 bases and J by 0 bases; unmatched bases: 12. The CDR3 has 18 residues. The germline CDR1 and CDR2 sequences are LNHDA and SQIVND (reference sequence). CDR3 nucleotides: TGTGCCAGTAGGACCACTAGCGGGGAACTCTATAGCACAGATACGCAGTATTTT. Translation gives CASRTTSGELYSTDTQYF.

The chain links TRBV6-6 to TRBJ1-1; D not resolved. CDR1 MNHNY and CDR2 SVGAGI come from the germline V gene (reference sequence). CDR3 length: 12 amino acids. Trimming took 0 bases from V and 8 from J, leaving 7 bases between them. CDR3 sequence: CASSYSIREAFF. The CDR3 nucleotides read TGTGCCAGCAGTTACTCGATCAGGGAAGCTTTCTTT.

The J gene is TRBJ1-6, the V gene TRBV27; D perhaps matches TRBD1 (5 bases). This CDR3 comprises 14 residues. The germline V gene has CDR1 MNHEY and CDR2 SMNVEV (reference sequence). V was cut by 8 bases and J by 7 bases, with 15 bases left in between. This CDR3 is CASLPRQLNSPLHF. CDR3 nucleotides: TGTGCCAGCCTACCAAGACAGCTAAATTCACCCCTCCACTTT.

This chain joins TRBV5-1 and TRBJ2-5, with 8 bases that match TRBD2. The junction had 6 bases not matched to a gene; V was cut back by 0 bases and J by 5 bases. Germline V gene data show CDR1 as SGHRS and CDR2 as YFSETQ. The length of the CDR3 is 15 residues. CDR3 residues: CASSLGSGSWETQYF. The CDR3 nucleotides read TGCGCCAGCAGCTTGGGGAGCGGGAGCTGGGAGACCCAGTACTTC.

V usage is TRBV19 and J usage is TRBJ2-1; 10 bases match TRBD1. Unmatched junction bases numbered 9, after V lost 5 bases and J lost 5 bases. Germline CDR1 is LNHDA and CDR2 is SQIVND (reference sequence). The CDR3 totals 16 residues. The CDR3 coding sequence is TGTGCCAGTAGTGTCAACGACAGGGGGCCAAACAATGAGCAGTTCTTC. Protein product: CASSVNDRGPNNEQFF.

V usage is TRBV7-2 and J usage is TRBJ1-4; D is possibly TRBD1 (5 bases). CDR1 and CDR2 (germline): SGHTA, FQGNSA. V lost 2 bases, J lost 0 bases, and 7 bases lay in between. CDR3 length: 15 amino acids. As DNA, the CDR3 is TGTGCCAGCAGCTTACAGGGTGCAACTAATGAAAAACTGTTTTTT. Amino acids: CASSLQGATNEKLFF.

The rearrangement joins TRBV5-4 to TRBJ2-7; TRBD2 is a possible D gene (5 bases). This CDR3 comprises 12 residues. V was trimmed by 4 bases and J by 6 bases, leaving 11 bases between them. Looked up from germline, CDR1 is SGHNT and CDR2 is YYREEE (reference sequence). CDR3 DNA: TGTGCCAGCAGCATAGACTACGGCGAGCAGTACTTC. Translated: CASSIDYGEQYF. The complete variable domain, with remaining parts taken from reference TRBV5-4 and TRBJ2-7, reads ETGVTQSPTHLIKTRGQQVTLRCSSQSGHNTVSWYQQALGQGPQFIFQYYREEENGRGNFPPRFSGLQFPNYSSELNVNALELDDSALYLCASSIDYGEQYFGPGTRLTVT.

J is TRBJ2-5 and V is TRBV7-2; no firm D call. The CDR3 has 13 amino acids. Trimming stripped 6 bases from V and 5 bases from J, with 13 bases between. Germline values: CDR1 SGHTA, CDR2 FQGNSA. In nucleotides, the CDR3 is TGTGCCAGCAGTGGGGTCCAGGCGGAGACCCAGTACTTC. Its translation is CASSGVQAETQYF.

The V call is TRBV10-2, the J call TRBJ2-7; 12 nucleotides align to TRBD2. Germline assignment: CDR1 WSHSY and CDR2 SAAADI. The CDR3 is 14 residues long. V was pared by 4 bases and J by 6 bases, with 4 bases of the junction left unmatched. As DNA, the CDR3 is TGCGCCAGCAGTGGGCTAGCGGGAGGGCGCGAGCAGTACTTC. Residues: CASSGLAGGREQYF.

The chain links TRBV9 to TRBJ2-2, with 9 bases matching TRBD2. CDR3 size: 17 residues. Losses at the gene ends were 4 bases for V and 6 bases for J; bases not matched to a gene: 13. The germline V gene has CDR1 SGDLS and CDR2 YYNGEE. The DNA of the CDR3 is TGTGCCAGCAGCTCCGATTTAGCGGGAGTTCTGGCCGGGGAGCTGTTTTTT. Amino acid sequence: CASSSDLAGVLAGELFF.

This clone turned up a few times. The rearrangement links TRBV4-1 to TRBJ2-1, with D possibly TRBD1 on 6 matching bases. The germline V gene has CDR1 MGHRA and CDR2 YSYEKL. The CDR3 contains 17 residues. V was pared by 5 bases and J by 5 bases, with 22 bases between. The CDR3 here is CASSGRTGRTPHNEQFF. For the CDR3, the DNA is TGCGCCAGCAGCGGTCGCACAGGGAGAACCCCCCACAATGAGCAGTTCTTC.

The V and J genes are TRBV11-2 and TRBJ2-3, with 9 bases lining up with TRBD1. This CDR3 is 14 amino acids long. Per the germline V gene, CDR1 is SGHAT and CDR2 is FQNNGV. The V gene end was trimmed by 5 bases and the J gene end by 4 bases; junction bases not matched to a gene: 4. The CDR3 is CASSRTGAADTQYF. The DNA for the CDR3 is TGTGCCAGCAGCAGGACAGGGGCGGCAGATACGCAGTATTTT. Based on the CDR3 plus reference TRBV11-2 and TRBJ2-3, the full variable domain is EAGVAQSPRYKIIEKRQSVAFWCNPISGHATLYWYQQILGQGPKLLIQFQNNGVVDDSQLPKDRFSAERLKGVDSTLKIQPAKLEDSAVYLCASSRTGAADTQYFGPGTRLTVL.

J is TRBJ2-1 and V is TRBV7-3; 8 bases are a match to TRBD1. Germline loops: CDR1 SGHTA, CDR2 FQGTGA. The CDR3 spans 14 residues. With 4 bases clipped from V and 6 bases from J, the junction kept 5 bases outside the gene matches. The CDR3 reads CASSSGQGSNEQFF. CDR3 bases: TGTGCCAGCAGCTCCGGACAGGGTTCCAATGAGCAGTTCTTC.

This chain uses TRBV15 with TRBJ1-2; D gene uncertain. V lost 0 bases to trimming and J lost 3 bases, with 11 bases between them. The germline CDR1 and CDR2 sequences are LNHNV and YYDKDF (reference sequence). This CDR3 has 15 amino acids. The CDR3 sequence: CATSRDRGSYYGYTF. The CDR3 region has the DNA TGTGCCACCAGCAGAGATCGGGGTAGTTACTATGGCTACACCTTC.

On this clone itself: A far larger clone lies a single base away; this is likely a read error. The rearrangement links TRBV5-6 to TRBJ2-3, with 9 positions matching TRBD2. The junction had 6 bases not matched to a gene; V was cut back by 0 bases and J by 4 bases. The CDR3 consists of 16 residues. Germline V gene lookup returns CDR1 SGHDT and CDR2 YYEEEE. The CDR3 bases are TGTGCCAGCAGCTTGGTTGGGACTAGCTCGGCAGATACGCAGTATTTT. This codes for CASSLVGTSSADTQYF.

The gene calls are TRBV9 and TRBJ2-1; D gene unclear. The CDR3 has 12 amino acids. V was trimmed by 3 bases and J by 3 bases, leaving 4 bases between them. The germline CDR1 and CDR2 sequences are SGDLS and YYNGEE. CDR3 loop: CASSAVYNEQFF. Written as DNA, the CDR3 is TGTGCCAGCAGCGCAGTCTACAATGAGCAGTTCTTC.

The chain employs TRBV5-1 and TRBJ2-5, with 13 bases matching TRBD2. CDR1 and CDR2 (germline): SGHRS, YFSETQ. V shed 0 bases and J 7 bases; nucleotides not matched to a gene: 3. The CDR3 contains 15 residues. CDR3 DNA: TGCGCCAGCAGCTTGGGGACTAGCGGGAGCAGGACCCAGTACTTC. Translated: CASSLGTSGSRTQYF.

The chain uses TRBV11-2 and TRBJ1-3; 7 bases are a match to TRBD1. CDR3 size: 16 residues. V gave up 3 bases and J gave up 4 bases; unmatched junction bases: 9. Germline V gives CDR1 SGHAT, CDR2 FQNNGV. The CDR3 sequence is CASSLGPGTAGNTIYF. CDR3 nucleotide sequence: TGTGCCAGCAGCTTGGGACCCGGGACAGCAGGAAACACCATATATTTT.

The V and J genes are TRBV7-2 and TRBJ1-1; 7 nucleotides match TRBD1. The trim removed 1 base at V and 8 bases at J, leaving 4 bases unmatched. This CDR3 comprises 13 residues. Germline CDR1 SGHTA, CDR2 FQGNSA. CDR3 region: CASSLVGGGEAFF. CDR3 sequence (DNA): TGTGCCAGCAGCTTAGTAGGGGGCGGGGAAGCTTTCTTT.

J is TRBJ2-7 and V is TRBV5-8; D is possibly TRBD1 or TRBD2 (6 bases each). The CDR3 covers 14 residues. CDR1 and CDR2 from the germline V gene are SGHTS and YDEGEE. The V and J ends lost 5 bases and 7 bases respectively, with 19 bases between them. This CDR3 reads CASSRGARPGEQYF. The CDR3 region has the DNA TGTGCCAGCAGTAGGGGGGCCCGGCCGGGGGAGCAGTACTTC. The full variable domain, its missing parts supplied by reference TRBV5-8 and TRBJ2-7, is EAGVTQSPTHLIKTRGQQATLRCSPISGHTSVYWYQQALGLGLQFLLWYDEGEERNRGNFPPRFSGRQFPNYSSELNVNALELEDSALYLCASSRGARPGEQYFGPGTRLTVT.